This T cell receptor beta chain was sequenced during a study of PD-L1 blockade in urothelial cancer. Study details: The patients' atezolizumab therapy, 1,200 mg intravenously every 3 weeks, started at some point between 2013 and 2014. Peripheral blood specimens exhibited a median yield of approximately 150,000 T cells.

Notes on the study in general: Durable-benefit cases showed more tumor-associated blood clone expansion at 3 weeks.

Sequencing was performed with immunoSEQ multiplex PCR; in TCRdb, only in-frame clones are kept and a portion is missing. The sample carries around 50,000 clones, 75% to 85% recorded once. As for time point: pretreatment peripheral blood. Patients' urothelial carcinoma was locally advanced or metastatic. This clone was detected once. Its cognate antigen is unknown. The origin of this receptor is a man in his fifties with urothelial cancer. This specimen was PBMCs, taken around atezolizumab (anti-PD-L1) treatment.

Written as DNA, the CDR3 is TGTGCCAGCAGTACCGACGGGGTGAACACTGAAGCTTTCTTT. Translation: CASSTDGVNTEAFF. This rearrangement joins TRBV7-3 to TRBJ1-1, with D unclear. V was cut by 6 bases and J by 0 bases, with 11 bases left in between. Germline values: CDR1 SGHTA, CDR2 FQGTGA. The CDR3 spans 14 residues.